This TCR beta chain was identified during a study of T cell changes during pregnancy in multiple sclerosis. The data were produced by immunoSEQ multiplex PCR, yet TCRdb's version contains in-frame clones alone and is incomplete. The profile covers fewer than 40,000 clones, with around nine tenths appearing a single time and roughly a tenth taken by the ten largest. The CDR3 runs to 15 residues. Germline CDR1 MNHEY, CDR2 SVGAGI. V gave up 6 bases and J gave up 0 bases; unmatched junction bases: 6. J is TRBJ2-5 and V is TRBV6-5; the match to TRBD2 covers 8 bases. Sequencing used CD8+ T cells from peripheral blood mononuclear cells, obtained before pregnancy. This clonotype was sampled from a female donor with multiple sclerosis, enrolled in a pregnancy study. The CDR3 loop is CASSQGGGYQETQYF. In DNA, the CDR3 is TGTGCCAGCAGCCAGGGCGGGGGGTACCAAGAGACCCAGTACTTC.